The 2 T cell receptor beta chains below all came from one sample that was sequenced in a study of T cells in Graves' hyperthyroidism and ophthalmopathy. The CDR3 regions of TCR beta were amplified from RNA transcripts. TCR CDR3 regions were first amplified by RT-PCR with HTBI primers. TCRdb recomputed calls from the multiplex PCR reads with MiXCR, one row per CDR3 protein. The repertoire holds hundreds of thousands of distinct CDR3 sequences, with around 13% as singletons. The sequenced sample was blood. Receptor source: a woman aged 18-29 years with Graves' hyperthyroidism.

The CDR3 nucleotides read TGCGCCAGCAGCTTGATCGGGACAGGGGGCAATGAGCAGTTCTTC. Translating gives CASSLIGTGGNEQFF. The chain joins TRBV5-1 to TRBJ2-1; 11 nucleotides match TRBD1. V shed 1 base, J shed 6 bases, and the junction held 3 bases outside the gene matches. Germline loops: CDR1 SGHRS, CDR2 YFSETQ. CDR3 length equals 15 residues.

There are a few counts of this clonotype. This chain links TRBV7-3 with TRBJ2-2, with TRBD2 matching over 8 bases. Germline V gene lookup returns CDR1 SGHTA and CDR2 FQGTGA. Germline trimming cut 5 bases from V and 5 bases from J; bases unmatched to any gene: 10. The CDR3 length is 16 residues. The DNA of the CDR3 is TGTGCCAGCAGCCTCGAAGCGGGAGTGCGAACCGGGGAGCTGTTTTTT. The encoded protein is CASSLEAGVRTGELFF.